This T cell receptor beta chain was recorded in a study of identifying expanded T cells in peripheral blood. The table came from immunoSEQ multiplex PCR; TCRdb's copy has only in-frame clones and leaves some out. The table lists about 78,000 clones, around 90% of them singletons, with about 20% in the top ten. Study conclusions and caveats: About 1.2 clones differed between technical replicates, versus approximately 17 and 20 over time. Two-week clone count variance significantly increased as total template count grew.

CDR3 size: 13 residues. The V gene lost 6 bases and the J gene lost 7 bases, with 13 bases spanning the gap. Germline CDR1 reads SEHNR; CDR2 reads FQNEAQ (reference sequence). Healthy donors had no documented immune events, such as infections, while sampled. A word on this clone: The target antigen is unknown.

This chain joins TRBV7-9 and TRBJ2-1, with a tentative D call TRBD1 (6 bases). This TCR was sampled from a person aged 18-69 years in good health. Sequencing input: blood. DNA for the CDR3: TGTGCCAGCAGGGCAGGGGTATGGAATGAGCAGTTCTTC. This codes for CASRAGVWNEQFF.